Below are 6 T cell receptor beta chains sequenced from a single sample in a study of technical replicates of blood from a handful of donors. Some clones are missing from TCRdb's copy, which holds only in-frame ones; the method was immunoSEQ multiplex PCR. The repertoire holds about 79,000 clones, with under 95% as singletons. The sequenced sample consisted of T cells isolated from PBMCs. The origin of the receptors is a human donor in good health.

V and J are TRBV11-1 and TRBJ1-2; possibly TRBD1 for D (6 bases). V was clipped by 5 bases and J by 4 bases, with 11 bases between them. CDR1 and CDR2 from the germline V gene are SGHAT and FQDESV (reference sequence). The CDR3 covers 13 residues. This CDR3 reads CASSGQQIYGYTF. CDR3 in DNA: TGTGCCAGCAGCGGACAGCAGATCTATGGCTACACCTTC.

The rearrangement joins TRBV9 to TRBJ1-3; TRBD1 matches 7 bases. Trimming at V came to 4 bases and at J to 0 bases, leaving 7 bases not matched to a gene. The germline V gene encodes CDR1 SGDLS and CDR2 YYNGEE. The CDR3 is 16 amino acids. The CDR3 sequence: CASSPLDRVSGNTIYF. The CDR3 DNA reads TGTGCCAGCAGCCCCCTCGACAGGGTCTCTGGAAACACCATATATTTT.

The chain combines TRBV6-6 with TRBJ1-5, with D perhaps matching TRBD1 (6 bases). Trimming removed 6 bases from V and 4 bases from J, with 10 bases in between. Germline CDR1 is MNHNY and CDR2 is SVGAGI (reference sequence). The CDR3 runs 13 residues. The CDR3 loop reads CASRIGQNQPQHF. The CDR3 DNA is TGTGCCAGCAGGATAGGACAGAATCAGCCCCAGCATTTT.

The chain links TRBV5-1 to TRBJ1-1; 10 nucleotides agree with TRBD1. CDR1 SGHRS and CDR2 YFSETQ come from the germline V gene. The J segment lost 0 bases and the V segment lost 5 bases, leaving 13 bases of the junction unmatched. The length of the CDR3 is 18 residues. In DNA form, the CDR3 reads TGCGCCAGCAGTTCGGGGGGGACAGGGGACTGGGTGAACACTGAAGCTTTCTTT. The encoded protein is CASSSGGTGDWVNTEAFF.

The rearrangement links TRBV28 to TRBJ1-5, with D uncertain. The CDR3 runs to 14 residues. Germline V gene lookup returns CDR1 MDHEN and CDR2 SYDVKM. Between the trimmed V and J ends, which lost 6 bases and 2 bases, there was a span of 11 bases. The chain's CDR3 is CASRSHYRNQPQHF. In nucleotides, the CDR3 is TGTGCCAGCAGATCGCACTATCGCAATCAGCCCCAGCATTTT.

This clone was picked up a small number of times. The V and J genes are TRBV4-2 and TRBJ1-5; D perhaps matches TRBD1 (5 bases). Germline V gene data show CDR1 as LGHNA and CDR2 as YNFKEQ. V gave up 1 base and J gave up 3 bases, with 10 bases separating them. The CDR3 has 15 residues. The CDR3 DNA sequence: TGTGCCAGCAGCCAAGGCGGGGCTCACAATCAGCCCCAGCATTTT. It is translated as CASSQGGAHNQPQHF.